This T cell receptor beta chain was sequenced during a study of blood T cell repertoires in COVID-19. The wider study: COVID-19 samples from acute and convalescent phases originated in the United States, Italy and Spain. The cDNA or gDNA used as material had been derived from T cells, B-cell-depleted T cells, or PBMCs.

As processed by the authors: Nucleated cell counts were estimated from reference gene primer amplification. Method: immunoSEQ multiplex PCR; TCRdb's copy keeps in-frame clones and lacks some. That table furnishes V, J and clone size, whereas the DNA furnished D and trimming. Of approximately 210,000 clones in the sample, 70% to 90% were seen once. The CDR3 has 14 amino acids. The germline CDR1 and CDR2 sequences are SEHNR and FQNEAQ (reference sequence). V lost 1 base, J lost 3 bases, and 9 bases lay in between. The chain combines TRBV7-9 with TRBJ1-2; weak D call: TRBD1 (6 bases). The receptor was isolated from a woman between 65 and 79 years old with active or convalescent COVID-19. Sequencing was performed on peripheral blood. DNA of the CDR3: TGTGCCAGCAGCTTAGGGACAGATTACTATGGCTACACCTTC. Translating it yields CASSLGTDYYGYTF.